This T cell receptor (beta chain) was obtained from a study of technical replicates of blood from a few donors. Profiled with immunoSEQ multiplex PCR; TCRdb holds only in-frame clones, not every one. The table lists some 49,000 clones, approximately 90% of them singletons. Sequencing used PBMCs. The receptor's source is a human donor in good health. Some clones in this sample may be carry-over from other donors' samples.

The CDR3 DNA sequence: TGTGCCAGCAGTTACGGCGGGGGGCCCCAGCATTTT. The encoded protein is CASSYGGGPQHF. The rearrangement uses TRBV6-5 and TRBJ1-5; TRBD1 is a possible D gene (5 bases). The CDR3 contains 12 residues. Germline V gives CDR1 MNHEY, CDR2 SVGAGI. Trimming cost V 2 bases and J 9 bases, with 8 bases left between them.